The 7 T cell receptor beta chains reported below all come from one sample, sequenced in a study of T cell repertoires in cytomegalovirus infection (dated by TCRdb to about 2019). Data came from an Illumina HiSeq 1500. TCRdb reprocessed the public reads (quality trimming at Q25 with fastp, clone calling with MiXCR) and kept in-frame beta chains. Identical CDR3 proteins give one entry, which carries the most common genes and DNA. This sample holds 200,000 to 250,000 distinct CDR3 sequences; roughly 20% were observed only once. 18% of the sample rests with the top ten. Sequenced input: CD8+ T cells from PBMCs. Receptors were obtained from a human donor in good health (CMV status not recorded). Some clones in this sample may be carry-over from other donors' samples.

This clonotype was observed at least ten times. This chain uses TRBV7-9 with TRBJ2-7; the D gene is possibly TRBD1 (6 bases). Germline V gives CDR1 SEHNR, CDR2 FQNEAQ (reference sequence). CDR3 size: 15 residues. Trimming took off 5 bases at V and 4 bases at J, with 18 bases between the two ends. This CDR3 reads CASSPMPGHLYEQYF. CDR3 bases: TGTGCCAGCAGCCCTATGCCGGGACACCTTTACGAGCAGTACTTC. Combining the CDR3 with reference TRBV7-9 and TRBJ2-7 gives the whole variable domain DTGVSQNPRHKITKRGQNVTFRCDPISEHNRLYWYRQTLGQGPEFLTYFQNEAQLEKSRLLSDRFSAERPKGSFSTLEIQRTEQGDSAMYLCASSPMPGHLYEQYFGPGTRLTVT.

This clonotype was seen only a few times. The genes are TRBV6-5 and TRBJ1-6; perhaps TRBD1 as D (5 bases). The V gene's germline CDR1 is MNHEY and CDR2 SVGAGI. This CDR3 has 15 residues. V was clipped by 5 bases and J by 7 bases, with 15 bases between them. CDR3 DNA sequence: TGTGCCAGCAGTCAAGACAGCTTCCCCAATTCACCCCTCCACTTT. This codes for CASSQDSFPNSPLHF.

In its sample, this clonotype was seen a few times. In DNA, the CDR3 is TGTGCCAGCAGCTCGGGACAGGGAATAAACGAGCAGTACTTC. As protein: CASSSGQGINEQYF. J is TRBJ2-7 and V is TRBV28, with TRBD1 identical over 9 bases. The CDR3 has 14 amino acids. The V gene end was trimmed by 6 bases and the J gene end by 5 bases; junction bases not matched to a gene: 8. Germline CDR1 reads MDHEN; CDR2 reads SYDVKM.

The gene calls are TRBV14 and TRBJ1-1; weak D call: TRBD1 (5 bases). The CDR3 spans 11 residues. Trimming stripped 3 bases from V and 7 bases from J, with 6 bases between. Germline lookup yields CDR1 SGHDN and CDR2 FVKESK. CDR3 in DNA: TGTGCCAGCAGCCAGGGGCTTGAAGCTTTCTTT. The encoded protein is CASSQGLEAFF.

DNA for the CDR3: TGTGCCACTCTACGGGGCGGGGGCTACACCTTC. Amino acids: CATLRGGGYTF. The genes are TRBV25-1 and TRBJ1-2, with a weak D call TRBD1 (5 bases). Trimming removed 10 bases from V and 8 bases from J, with 14 bases in between. The CDR3 is made up of 11 amino acids. Germline V gene lookup returns CDR1 MGHDK and CDR2 SYGVNS.

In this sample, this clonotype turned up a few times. The CDR3: CASSYIPGTGAENTEAFF. The CDR3 nucleotides read TGTGCCAGCAGTTACATCCCCGGGACAGGGGCGGAGAACACTGAAGCTTTCTTT. The chain carries TRBV6-5 and TRBJ1-1; 10 nucleotides line up with TRBD1. CDR1 MNHEY and CDR2 SVGAGI come from the germline V gene. This CDR3 spans 18 amino acids. Unmatched junction bases numbered 10, after V lost 2 bases and J lost 1 base.

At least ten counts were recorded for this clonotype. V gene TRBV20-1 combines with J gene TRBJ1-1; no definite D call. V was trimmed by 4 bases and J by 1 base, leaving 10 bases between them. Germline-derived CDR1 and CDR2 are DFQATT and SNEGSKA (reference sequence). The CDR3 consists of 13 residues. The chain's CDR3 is CSAKGWGNTEAFF. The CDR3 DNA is TGCAGTGCTAAAGGATGGGGGAACACTGAAGCTTTCTTT.